A single T cell receptor beta chain is shown here with its context. The data belong to a study of T-cell memory formation after mild COVID-19. Study context: The two donors had largely donor-specific TCR clusters.

Using its own MiXCR run on the 5' RACE reads, TCRdb lists one record per CDR3 protein. The data contain under 700,000 distinct CDR3 sequences, roughly 21% of them singletons. Germline values: CDR1 MNHEY, CDR2 SVGAGI. This CDR3 has 14 residues. The V segment lost 6 bases and the J segment 6 bases; nucleotides outside the gene matches: 6. The gene calls are TRBV6-5 and TRBJ2-7; 12 nucleotides match TRBD1. The clonotype was recovered from an adult woman who had mild COVID-19 (a few samples of this study predate the infection). Cell type and time point are not known. Material: PBMCs or a T cell subset sorted from them (not recorded which). This chain's CDR3 is CASRSGQGAFEQYF. The CDR3 nucleotides are TGTGCCAGCAGGTCGGGACAGGGGGCTTTCGAGCAGTACTTC.